Described below is a single T cell receptor (beta chain) sequence and its context. The data belong to a study of T cell changes during pregnancy in multiple sclerosis. The repertoire was sequenced with immunoSEQ multiplex PCR; TCRdb's copy has only in-frame clones and lacks some. The sample records approximately 59,000 clones, around 93% being singletons. Germline V gene lookup returns CDR1 SGHRS and CDR2 YFSETQ. The CDR3 spans 15 residues. V shed 2 bases and J 4 bases; nucleotides not matched to a gene: 3. The chain combines TRBV5-1 with TRBJ2-7; 13 bases map to TRBD2. This TCR came from a female donor with multiple sclerosis, enrolled in a pregnancy study. The specimen comprised CD4+ T cells from peripheral blood mononuclear cells, sampled before pregnancy. CDR3 DNA sequence: TGCGCCAGCAGCTTCGGGACTAGCGGGACGTACGAGCAGTACTTC. It yields the protein CASSFGTSGTYEQYF. Based on the CDR3 plus reference TRBV5-1 and TRBJ2-7, the full variable domain is KAGVTQTPRYLIKTRGQQVTLSCSPISGHRSVSWYQQTPGQGLQFLFEYFSETQRNKGNFPGRFSGRQFSNSRSEMNVSTLELGDSALYLCASSFGTSGTYEQYFGPGTRLTVT.